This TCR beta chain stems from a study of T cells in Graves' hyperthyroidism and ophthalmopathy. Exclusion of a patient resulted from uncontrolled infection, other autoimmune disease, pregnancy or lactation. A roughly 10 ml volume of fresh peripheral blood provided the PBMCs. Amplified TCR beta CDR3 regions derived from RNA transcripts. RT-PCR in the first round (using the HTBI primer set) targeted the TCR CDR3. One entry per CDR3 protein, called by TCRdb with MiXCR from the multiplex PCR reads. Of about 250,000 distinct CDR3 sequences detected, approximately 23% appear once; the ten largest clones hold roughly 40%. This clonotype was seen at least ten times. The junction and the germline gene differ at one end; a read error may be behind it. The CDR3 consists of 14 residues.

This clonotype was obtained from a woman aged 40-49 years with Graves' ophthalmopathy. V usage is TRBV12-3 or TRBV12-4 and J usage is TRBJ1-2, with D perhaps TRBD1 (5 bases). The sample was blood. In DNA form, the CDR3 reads TGTGCCAGCACTTTACAGGCGTCGGGAAGTGGCTACACCTTC. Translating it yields CASTLQASGSGYTF.